This passage covers 6 T cell receptor beta chains from one sample sequenced in a study of blood T cell repertoires in COVID-19. Assay: immunoSEQ multiplex PCR; the TCRdb copy retains only in-frame clones and omits some. The table shows some 230,000 clones, with roughly 84% occurring only once. The sequencing input was peripheral blood. These TCRs come from an older woman who had recovered from COVID-19.

The J gene is TRBJ1-2, the V gene TRBV11-1, with a weak D call TRBD1 (5 bases). The CDR3 runs to 13 residues. With 5 bases removed from V and 4 bases from J, the gap between germline ends came to 11 bases. Germline loops: CDR1 SGHAT, CDR2 FQDESV (reference sequence). In DNA, the CDR3 is TGTGCCAGCAGCCGTACAGGATCCTATGGCTACACCTTC. Encoded protein: CASSRTGSYGYTF.

J is TRBJ2-3 and V is TRBV6-5, with D unresolved. The CDR3 loop spans 14 amino acids. The germline CDR1 and CDR2 sequences are MNHEY and SVGAGI. V dropped 1 base and J dropped 4 bases, with 9 bases sitting between them. The CDR3 nucleotides read TGTGCCAGCAGTTACTTGTCGAGTGCAGATACGCAGTATTTT. Its protein product is CASSYLSSADTQYF.

The chain combines TRBV2 with TRBJ2-1; a possible D gene is TRBD1 (5 bases). Germline CDR1 and CDR2: SNHLY and FYNNEI. CDR3 length: 14 residues. Trimming took off 3 bases at V and 9 bases at J, with 15 bases between the two ends. The CDR3 DNA reads TGTGCCAGCAGTGACAGGGTGACGATAGGTGAGCAGTTCTTC. Its translation: CASSDRVTIGEQFF.

The rearrangement links TRBV6-1 to TRBJ1-6; a weak D match, TRBD1 (5 bases). V lost 1 base to trimming and J lost 13 bases, with 17 bases between them. Germline CDR1 MNHNS, CDR2 SASEGT. This CDR3 is built from 15 residues. For the CDR3, the DNA is TGTGCCAGCAGTGAAGGGACGACTCAGGACATCCCCCTCCACTTT. Its translation: CASSEGTTQDIPLHF.

This chain uses TRBV5-8 with TRBJ1-1; D is possibly TRBD1 (6 bases). Trimming took 1 base from V and 7 from J, leaving 8 bases between them. This CDR3 has 12 residues. From germline, CDR1 is SGHTS and CDR2 YDEGEE. CDR3 bases: TGTGCCAGCAGCTTGTACAGGGTTGAAGCTTTCTTT. Residues: CASSLYRVEAFF.

V gene TRBV19 combines with J gene TRBJ1-5, with no clear D. The CDR3 extends over 14 amino acids. V gave up 3 bases and J gave up 6 bases, with 12 bases separating them. Germline V gives CDR1 LNHDA, CDR2 SQIVND (reference sequence). The CDR3 reads CASSISLGGQPQHF. The CDR3 DNA is TGTGCCAGTAGTATCTCCCTCGGTGGTCAGCCCCAGCATTTT.